Listed here is a single T cell receptor beta chain. Its antigen is currently not known. It has no much larger one-base neighbor in the sample; base qualities were not kept. The CDR3 goes from the cysteine to the phenylalanine over 14 residues. Of all the DNA, just the CDR3 is kept, 42 bases in frame from base 1. CDR1 and CDR2 (WNHNN, SYGVQD) derive from the germline V gene (reference sequence). V gives up 4 bases and J gives up 6 bases, and the segment between their germline ends measures 10 bases. The data derive from a study of T cell therapy after organ transplantation (dated by TCRdb to the late 2010s). Regarding the research as a whole: The therapy products consisted of autologous CMV-specific T cells grown in vitro for approximately two weeks using a peptide pool of 30 HLA class I and II CMV epitopes. Of the 10 or so patients, eight were classified as clinical responders and two were classified as nonresponders. A median of 1.92 x 10^8 CMV-specific T cells was administered to patients across 2 to 6 intravenous infusions. Long-term post-therapy samples were available for only 8 of the 10 patients. Blood samples for the long-term post-therapy time point were collected 20 to 29 weeks after therapy was completed. Each patient got up to 6 T cell doses, given every 2 weeks, and was then monitored for approximately 30 weeks after finishing therapy. A follow-up TRBV repertoire analysis was performed on an open-label phase I trial of autologous CMV-specific adoptive T cell therapy in solid-organ transplant recipients. Study-wide findings and limitations: Post-therapy reconstitution appeared to include both transferred clonotypes and endogenous clonotypes not detected in the therapy products. Nonresponders showed marked pretherapy clonal expansions with minimal repertoire change after therapy. Reduced sample coverage from poor CD8+ T cell yield may be reflected in the few expansions detected in nonresponders. Fold change in CD8 clonality after therapy was inversely correlated with pretherapy clonality, suggesting that less biased repertoires were more receptive to remodeling. Because the cohort was small, confounders such as concurrent antirejection and antiviral medications could not be assessed.

In light of the paper, this sample's time point label describes: 20-29 weeks after completion of therapy. The patients had received solid-organ transplants and had cytomegalovirus that was drug-resistant/recurrent. Roughly 10 trial participants were chosen for repertoire analysis on the basis of the availability of post-therapy peripheral blood mononuclear cells. Viable CD3+CD8+CD4- lymphocytes were isolated from PBMCs by sorting on a BD FACSAria III. The Qiagen DNeasy Kit was used to extract genomic DNA from the sorted cells. TRB CDR3 regions were amplified from genomic DNA with the immunoSEQ two-step, bias-controlled multiplex PCR assay. CDR3 libraries were sequenced on an Illumina NextSeq 500. Per the original workflow: The immunoSEQ Analyzer platform handled the initial alignment and bioinformatics, which included bias normalization against synthetic CDR3 analogs. V, D and J gene annotation followed the IMGT database definitions. VDJtools version 1.1.10 and the R package tcR version 2.2.1.11 were used with default settings for further TRBV analyses. GLIPH analysis was done using default settings in version 1.0. In CDR3 sequences with at least 5 reads, significant changes in clonotype frequency were tested by a 2-sided binomial test with Benjamini-Hochberg correction (alpha = 0.01). TCRdb provides this immuneACCESS table in a form limited to in-frame rearrangements. Some clones are lacking; in checked studies, under half of them reflect an unresolved V gene, and why the rest are absent is not known. Clone size and V and J calls were adopted from that table, with D and trimming inferred from the DNA. The sample includes roughly 15,000 clones, with approximately 85% observed a single time. 25% to 40% of the sample is in the top ten clones.

The origin of this receptor is a human patient who had received a solid organ transplant and had CMV disease. Some T cells may derive from the graft donor when a transplant has been performed. The sequences come from CD8+ T cells from blood, collected after autologous CMV-specific T cell therapy. The chain is encoded by TRBV10-1 joined to TRBJ1-6; the D region possibly corresponds to TRBD1 (6 bases align). The CDR3 protein sequence reads: CASSAGHSNSPLHF. The sequenced DNA is TGCGCCAGCAGTGCGGGACATAGTAATTCACCCCTCCACTTT.